The rows below give T cell receptor beta chains drawn from one sample of a study of blood T cell repertoires in COVID-19. Assay used: immunoSEQ multiplex PCR; TCRdb lists only in-frame clones, some missing. The sample lists around 300,000 clones, 86% occurring once. Sequencing was done on a sample of peripheral blood. The origin of the receptors is a woman in her sixties or seventies with COVID-19, enrolled during active disease. Each CDR3 is given with its conserved first and last residue. A D gene is named only where the DNA matches it firmly. Clone size, where shown, is once, few, many, or a class for clones that have expanded.

v_call	d_call	clone_size	j_call	cdr3_nt	cdr3_aa
TRBV10-3	-	-	TRBJ2-1	TGTGCCATCAGTGAGCAGGGGAACAATGAGCAGTTCTTC	CAISEQGNNEQFF
TRBV5-1	TRBD1	-	TRBJ1-1	TGCGCCAGCAGTCCAGGGGGAACTGAAGCTTTCTTT	CASSPGGTEAFF
TRBV6-5	-	-	TRBJ2-7	TGTGCCAGCCAAAGACGTGACAGTCTCTACGAGCAGTACTTC	CASQRRDSLYEQYF
TRBV19	-	many	TRBJ1-5	TGTGCCAGTAGTATAGGGGGCGTCAATAGCAATCAGCCCCAGCATTTT	CASSIGGVNSNQPQHF
TRBV5-1	-	-	TRBJ1-2	TGCGCCAGCAGCTCGGAAGGGGGGGTTAGCTATGGCTACACCTTC	CASSSEGGVSYGYTF
TRBV15	-	once	TRBJ2-3	TGTGCCACCAGCAGAGATCGGGCACCGGGGGATACGCAGTATTTT	CATSRDRAPGDTQYF
TRBV5-6	-	-	TRBJ1-1	TGTGCCAGCAGTTCTCACAGGGACACTGAAGCTTTCTTT	CASSSHRDTEAFF
TRBV7-2	TRBD1	-	TRBJ2-7	TGTGCCAGCAGCTTAGTAGCAGGGGGCCCCTACGAGCAGTACTTC	CASSLVAGGPYEQYF
TRBV13	-	-	TRBJ2-7	TGTGCCAGCAGCCGCGGCGGGGGCCAAACCTACGAGCAGTACTTC	CASSRGGGQTYEQYF
TRBV12-3/TRBV12-4	-	-	TRBJ2-7	TGTGCCAGCAGTTTTAACCGGGAGCAGTACTTC	CASSFNREQYF
TRBV10-3	TRBD1	once	TRBJ1-2	TGTGCCATCACCTCGGGACAGACTAACTATGGCTACACCTTC	CAITSGQTNYGYTF
TRBV2	-	-	TRBJ2-5	TGTGCCAGCAGTGCTACAGAACAAGAGACCCAGTACTTC	CASSATEQETQYF
TRBV6-6	TRBD1	-	TRBJ1-1	TGTGCCAGCAGTCATAAACAGGGGGCTATAACTGAAGCTTTCTTT	CASSHKQGAITEAFF
TRBV10-3	-	-	TRBJ1-2	TGTGCCACCAAGGGCGGGGGAGAAGGCTACACCTTC	CATKGGGEGYTF
TRBV7-2	-	-	TRBJ1-1	TGTGCCAGCAGCTTACAGGTGAACACTGAAGCTTTCTTT	CASSLQVNTEAFF
TRBV5-6	-	once	TRBJ2-5	TGTGCCAGCGGACTGGAGGGAAGGACGTATCAAGAGACCCAGTACTTC	CASGLEGRTYQETQYF
TRBV4-1	TRBD2	-	TRBJ2-5	TGCGCCAGCAGCCAAGGTTCGGGGGGAATTCAAGAGACCCAGTACTTC	CASSQGSGGIQETQYF
TRBV19	-	-	TRBJ1-5	TGTGCCAGTAGTATAAAGGGGAATCAGCCCCAGCATTTT	CASSIKGNQPQHF
TRBV29-1	-	-	TRBJ2-7	TGCAGCGTTGCTCGATACGGAGTCCGGGAGCAGTACTTC	CSVARYGVREQYF
TRBV6-5	-	-	TRBJ1-1	TGTGCCAGCAGTTACTCGAACCAGGGTGAAGCTTTCTTT	CASSYSNQGEAFF
TRBV10-1	-	-	TRBJ1-2	TGCGCCAGCAAACCGAGTTTTAGATGCTACACCTTC	CASKPSFRCYTF
TRBV5-1	-	-	TRBJ1-4	TGCGCCAGCAGCTGGGGAGGGACAACTAATGAAAAACTGTTTTTT	CASSWGGTTNEKLFF
TRBV28	TRBD1	many	TRBJ2-7	TGTGCCAGCAGTCGACGGATGACAGGGACCAACTACGAGCAGTACTTC	CASSRRMTGTNYEQYF
TRBV19	-	-	TRBJ1-1	TGTGCCAGTATGGATGCAGGGGTGAACACTGAAGCTTTCTTT	CASMDAGVNTEAFF
TRBV3-1/TRBV3-2	TRBD2	-	TRBJ2-7	TGTGCCAGCAGCCAAATGACTAGCGGGGTCCACGAGCAGTACTTC	CASSQMTSGVHEQYF
TRBV7-8	-	once	TRBJ1-1	TGTGCCAGCACCTATCTACAGGGCGAGGCTGAAGCTTTCTTT	CASTYLQGEAEAFF
TRBV28	-	-	TRBJ1-4	TGTGCCAGCAGCCCACCAGGGAATGAAAAACTGTTTTTT	CASSPPGNEKLFF
TRBV19	-	-	TRBJ2-5	TGTGCCAGTAGTTCACAGGGCGGAGAGACCCAGTACTTC	CASSSQGGETQYF